This T cell receptor beta chain was sequenced during a study of shared clonotypes between healthy human individuals. Overall study results and limits: The donor pool, a small one, limited the genetic and exposure-history diversity represented.

V was clipped by 3 bases and J by 0 bases, with 3 bases between them. This CDR3 has 13 amino acids. Germline CDR1 reads MNHNS; CDR2 reads SASEGT. The protocol was immunoSEQ multiplex PCR, while the TCRdb copy is restricted to in-frame clones and leaves out a portion. The sample holds around 1,900,000 clones, 93% seen once. A note on this clone: Antigen: not known. In the same sample, other DNA sequences code for this CDR3.

Naivety among CD8 cells was defined by CD45RO negativity and positive CCR7 selection, thereby excluding terminally differentiated effector memory CD45RA+ cells. The chain is built from TRBV6-1 and TRBJ2-1; D is undetermined. This TCR derives from a man aged 18 to 30 in good health. Some clones in this sample may be carry-over from other donors' samples. The material sequenced was naive CD8+ T cells from PBMCs. CDR3 sequence: CASSDYSYNEQFF. In nucleotides, the CDR3 is TGTGCCAGCAGTGACTACTCCTACAATGAGCAGTTCTTC.